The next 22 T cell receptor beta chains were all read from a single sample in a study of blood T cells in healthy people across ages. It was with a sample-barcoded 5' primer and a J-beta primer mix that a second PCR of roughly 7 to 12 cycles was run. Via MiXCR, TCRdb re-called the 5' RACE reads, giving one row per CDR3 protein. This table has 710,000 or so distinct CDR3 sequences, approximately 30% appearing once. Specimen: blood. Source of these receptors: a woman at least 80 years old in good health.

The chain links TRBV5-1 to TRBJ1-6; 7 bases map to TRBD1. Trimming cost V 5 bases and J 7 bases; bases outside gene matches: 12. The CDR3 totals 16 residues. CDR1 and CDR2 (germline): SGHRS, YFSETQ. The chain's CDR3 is CASSLTTGSRNSPLHF. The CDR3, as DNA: TGCGCCAGCAGTCTGACGACAGGGAGCAGGAATTCACCCCTCCACTTT.

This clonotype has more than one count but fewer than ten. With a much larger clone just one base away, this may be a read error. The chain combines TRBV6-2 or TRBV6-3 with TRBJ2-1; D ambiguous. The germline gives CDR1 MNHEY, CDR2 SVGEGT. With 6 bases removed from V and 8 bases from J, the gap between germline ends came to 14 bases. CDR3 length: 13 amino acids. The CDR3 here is CASRRPDRDEQFF. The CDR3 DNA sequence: TGTGCCAGCAGGCGGCCGGATAGGGATGAGCAGTTCTTC.

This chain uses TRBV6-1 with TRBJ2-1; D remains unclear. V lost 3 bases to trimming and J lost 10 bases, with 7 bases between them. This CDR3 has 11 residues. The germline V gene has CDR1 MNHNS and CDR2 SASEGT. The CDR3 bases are TGTGCCAGCAGTGAGGTCCACGAGCAGTTCTTC. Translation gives CASSEVHEQFF.

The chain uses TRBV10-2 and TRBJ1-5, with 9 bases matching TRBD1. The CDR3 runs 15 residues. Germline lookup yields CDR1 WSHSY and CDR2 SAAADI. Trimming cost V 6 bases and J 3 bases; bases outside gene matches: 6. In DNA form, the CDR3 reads TGCGCCAGCAGGGCCGGGGACAGGGACAATCAGCCCCAGCATTTT. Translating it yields CASRAGDRDNQPQHF.

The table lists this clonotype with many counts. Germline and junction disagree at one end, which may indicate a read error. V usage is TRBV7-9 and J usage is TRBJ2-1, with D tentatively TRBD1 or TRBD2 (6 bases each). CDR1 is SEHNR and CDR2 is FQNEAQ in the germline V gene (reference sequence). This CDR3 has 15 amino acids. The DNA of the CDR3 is TGTGCCAGAAGCTCTAGCGAAGGGGGATACAATGAGCAGTTCTTC. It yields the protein CARSSSEGGYNEQFF. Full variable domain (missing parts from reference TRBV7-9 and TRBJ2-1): DTGVSQNPRHKITKRGQNVTFRCDPISEHNRLYWYRQTLGQGPEFLTYFQNEAQLEKSRLLSDRFSAERPKGSFSTLEIQRTEQGDSAMYLCARSSSEGGYNEQFFGPGTRLTVL.

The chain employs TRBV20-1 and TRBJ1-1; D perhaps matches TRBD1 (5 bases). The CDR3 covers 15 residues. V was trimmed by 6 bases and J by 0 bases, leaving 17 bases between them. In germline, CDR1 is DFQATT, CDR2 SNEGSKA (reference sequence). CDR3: CSALNLGGMNTEAFF. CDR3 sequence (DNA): TGCAGTGCGCTAAACCTGGGGGGTATGAACACTGAAGCTTTCTTT.

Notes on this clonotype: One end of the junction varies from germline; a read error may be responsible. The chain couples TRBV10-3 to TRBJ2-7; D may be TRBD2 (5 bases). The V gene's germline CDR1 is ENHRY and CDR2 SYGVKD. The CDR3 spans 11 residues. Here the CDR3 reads CTISERDEQYF. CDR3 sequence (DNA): TGTACCATCAGTGAGAGGGACGAGCAGTACTTC.

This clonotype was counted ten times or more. The CDR3 DNA sequence: TGTGCCAGCAGTTCCCTCCGATACACTGAAGCTTTCTTT. Protein: CASSSLRYTEAFF. The chain links TRBV12-3 or TRBV12-4 to TRBJ1-1; no reliable D call. Trimming stripped 4 bases from V and 3 bases from J, with 9 bases between. The CDR3 totals 13 residues.

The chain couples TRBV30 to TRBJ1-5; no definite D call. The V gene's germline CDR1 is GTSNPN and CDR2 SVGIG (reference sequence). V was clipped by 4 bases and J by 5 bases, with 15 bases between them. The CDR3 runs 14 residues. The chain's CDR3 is CAWTPTRADQPQHF. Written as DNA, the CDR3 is TGTGCCTGGACCCCGACACGAGCGGATCAGCCCCAGCATTTT.

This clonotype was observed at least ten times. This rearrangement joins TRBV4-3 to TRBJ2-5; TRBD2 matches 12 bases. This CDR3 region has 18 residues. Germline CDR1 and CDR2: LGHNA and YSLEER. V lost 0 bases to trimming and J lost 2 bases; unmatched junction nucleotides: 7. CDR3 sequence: CASSQDPTSGGPQETQYF. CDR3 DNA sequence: TGCGCCAGCAGCCAAGACCCGACTAGCGGGGGTCCTCAAGAGACCCAGTACTTC.

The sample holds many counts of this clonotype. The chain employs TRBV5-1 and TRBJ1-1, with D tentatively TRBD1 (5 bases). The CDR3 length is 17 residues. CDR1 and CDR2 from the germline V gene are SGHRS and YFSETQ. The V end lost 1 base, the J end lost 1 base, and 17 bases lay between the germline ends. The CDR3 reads CASSLFLQGGENTEAFF. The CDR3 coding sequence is TGCGCCAGCAGCTTGTTCCTCCAGGGAGGGGAGAACACTGAAGCTTTCTTT.

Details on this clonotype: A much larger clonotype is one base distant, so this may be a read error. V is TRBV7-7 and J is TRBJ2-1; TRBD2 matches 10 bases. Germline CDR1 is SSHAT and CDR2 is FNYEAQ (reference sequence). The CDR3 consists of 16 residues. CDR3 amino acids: CASSLRGAGGHNEQFF. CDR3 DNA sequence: TGTGCTAGCAGCTTAAGAGGAGCGGGGGGGCACAATGAGCAGTTCTTC. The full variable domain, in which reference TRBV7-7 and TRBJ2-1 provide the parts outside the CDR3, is GAGVSQSPRYKVTKRGQDVTLRCDPISSHATLYWYQQALGQGPEFLTYFNYEAQPDKSGLPSDRFSAERPEGSISTLTIQRTEQRDSAMYRCASSLRGAGGHNEQFFGPGTRLTVL.

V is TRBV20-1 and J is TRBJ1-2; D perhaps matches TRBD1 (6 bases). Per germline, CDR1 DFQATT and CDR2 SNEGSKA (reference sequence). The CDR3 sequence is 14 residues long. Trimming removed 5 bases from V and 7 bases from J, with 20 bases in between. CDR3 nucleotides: TGCAGTGCTCCCGGGTCAGGGGCAATGGGTGGCTACACCTTC. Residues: CSAPGSGAMGGYTF.

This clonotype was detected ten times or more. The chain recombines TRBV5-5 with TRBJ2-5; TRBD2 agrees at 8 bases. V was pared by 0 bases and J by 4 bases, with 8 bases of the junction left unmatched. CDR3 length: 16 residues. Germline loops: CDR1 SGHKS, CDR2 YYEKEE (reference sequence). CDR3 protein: CASSLVAGGWGETQYF. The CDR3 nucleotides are TGTGCCAGCAGCTTGGTCGCGGGGGGCTGGGGAGAGACCCAGTACTTC. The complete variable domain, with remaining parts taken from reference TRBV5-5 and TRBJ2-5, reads DAGVTQSPTHLIKTRGQQVTLRCSPISGHKSVSWYQQVLGQGPQFIFQYYEKEERGRGNFPDRFSARQFPNYSSELNVNALLLGDSALYLCASSLVAGGWGETQYFGPGTRLLVL.

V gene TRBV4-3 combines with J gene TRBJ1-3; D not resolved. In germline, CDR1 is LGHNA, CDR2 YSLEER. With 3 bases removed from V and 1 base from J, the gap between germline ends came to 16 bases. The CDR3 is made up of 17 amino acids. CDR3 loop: CASSQGKGLGSGNTIYF. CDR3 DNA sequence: TGCGCCAGCAGCCAGGGAAAAGGTCTTGGGTCTGGAAACACCATATATTTT.

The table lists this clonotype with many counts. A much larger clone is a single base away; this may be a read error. CDR3 DNA: TGTGCCAGCAATTACAGGGGAGAGACCCAGTACTTC. Translated: CASNYRGETQYF. The rearrangement links TRBV6-6 to TRBJ2-5, with 7 bases lining up with TRBD1. The CDR3 consists of 12 residues. Germline assignment: CDR1 MNHNY and CDR2 SVGAGI (reference sequence).

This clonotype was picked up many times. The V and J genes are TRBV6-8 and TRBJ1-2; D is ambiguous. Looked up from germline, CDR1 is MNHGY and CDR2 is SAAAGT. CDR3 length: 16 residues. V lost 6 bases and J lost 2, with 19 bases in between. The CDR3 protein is CASRERWAEDNYGYTF. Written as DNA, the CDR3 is TGTGCCAGCAGGGAAAGGTGGGCTGAGGACAACTATGGCTACACCTTC.

CDR3 coding DNA: TGTGCCAGCAGCTTAGTTCGGAGTTCGGCCTACGAGCAGTACTTC. Amino acids: CASSLVRSSAYEQYF. The V call is TRBV11-2, the J call TRBJ2-7, with D hard to call. The CDR3 has 15 residues. Trimming pared 1 base from V and 2 bases from J, leaving 12 bases between. CDR1 SGHAT and CDR2 FQNNGV come from the germline V gene.

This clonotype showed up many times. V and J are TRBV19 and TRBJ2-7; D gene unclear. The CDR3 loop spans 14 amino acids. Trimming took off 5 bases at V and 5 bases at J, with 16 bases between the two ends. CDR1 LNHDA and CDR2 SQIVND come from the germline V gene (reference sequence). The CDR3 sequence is CASSSLRMADEQYF. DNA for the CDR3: TGTGCCAGTAGTTCTCTTAGGATGGCGGACGAGCAGTACTTC.

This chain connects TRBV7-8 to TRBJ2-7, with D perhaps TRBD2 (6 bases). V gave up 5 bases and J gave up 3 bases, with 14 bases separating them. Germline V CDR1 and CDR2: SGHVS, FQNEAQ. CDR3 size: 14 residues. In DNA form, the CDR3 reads TGTGCCAGCAGCCGCGGGACGGGGTTCTACGAGCAGTACTTC. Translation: CASSRGTGFYEQYF.

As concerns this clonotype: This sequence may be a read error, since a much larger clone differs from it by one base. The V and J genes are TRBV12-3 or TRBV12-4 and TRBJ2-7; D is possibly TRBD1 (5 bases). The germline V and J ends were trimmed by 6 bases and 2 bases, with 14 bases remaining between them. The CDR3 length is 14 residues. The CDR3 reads CASSQDTLPYEQYF. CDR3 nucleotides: TGTGCCAGCAGCCAGGACACCTTACCCTACGAGCAGTACTTC.

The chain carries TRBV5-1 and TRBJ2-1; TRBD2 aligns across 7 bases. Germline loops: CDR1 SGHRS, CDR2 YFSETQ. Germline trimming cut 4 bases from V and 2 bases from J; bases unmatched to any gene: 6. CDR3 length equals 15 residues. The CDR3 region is CASSPREDPYNEQFF. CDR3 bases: TGCGCCAGCAGCCCCCGGGAGGATCCCTACAATGAGCAGTTCTTC.